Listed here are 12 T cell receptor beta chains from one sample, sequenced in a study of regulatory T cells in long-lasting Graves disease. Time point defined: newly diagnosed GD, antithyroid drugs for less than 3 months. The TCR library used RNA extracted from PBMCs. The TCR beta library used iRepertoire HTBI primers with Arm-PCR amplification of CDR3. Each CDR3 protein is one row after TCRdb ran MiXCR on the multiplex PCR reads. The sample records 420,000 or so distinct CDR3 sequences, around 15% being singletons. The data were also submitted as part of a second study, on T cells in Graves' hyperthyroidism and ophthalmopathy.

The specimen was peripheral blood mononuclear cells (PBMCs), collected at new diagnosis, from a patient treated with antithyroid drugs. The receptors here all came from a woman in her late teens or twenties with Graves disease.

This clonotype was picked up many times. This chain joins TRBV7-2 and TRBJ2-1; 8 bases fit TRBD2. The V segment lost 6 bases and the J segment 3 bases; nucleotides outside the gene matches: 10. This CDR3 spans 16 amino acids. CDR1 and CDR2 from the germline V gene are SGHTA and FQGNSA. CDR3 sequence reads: CASSGLTGGSYNEQFF. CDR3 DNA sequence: TGTGCCAGCAGTGGTCTTACGGGAGGGAGCTACAATGAGCAGTTCTTC. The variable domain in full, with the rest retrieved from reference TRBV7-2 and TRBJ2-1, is GAGVSQSPSNKVTEKGKDVELRCDPISGHTALYWYRQSLGQGLEFLIYFQGNSAPDKSGLPSDRFSAERTGGSVSTLTIQRTQQEDSAVYLCASSGLTGGSYNEQFFGPGTRLTVL.

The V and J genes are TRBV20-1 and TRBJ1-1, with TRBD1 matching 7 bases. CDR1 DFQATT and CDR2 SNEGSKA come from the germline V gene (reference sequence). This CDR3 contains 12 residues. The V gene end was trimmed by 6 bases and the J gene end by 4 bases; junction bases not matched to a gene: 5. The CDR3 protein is CSAKTGSTEAFF. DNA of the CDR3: TGCAGTGCAAAGACAGGGTCCACTGAAGCTTTCTTT.

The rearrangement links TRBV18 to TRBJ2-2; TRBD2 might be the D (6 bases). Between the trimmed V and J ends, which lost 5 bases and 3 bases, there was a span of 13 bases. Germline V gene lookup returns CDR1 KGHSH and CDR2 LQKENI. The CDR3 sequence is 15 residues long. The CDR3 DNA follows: TGTGCCAGCTCATCCGAGACGGGGGACACCGGGGAGCTGTTTTTT. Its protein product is CASSSETGDTGELFF.

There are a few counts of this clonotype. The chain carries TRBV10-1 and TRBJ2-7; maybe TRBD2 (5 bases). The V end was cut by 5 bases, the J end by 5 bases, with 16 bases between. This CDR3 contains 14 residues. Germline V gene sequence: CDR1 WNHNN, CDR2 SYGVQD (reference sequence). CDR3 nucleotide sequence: TGCGCCAGCAGTTTAGGCGGGTCCGGGAACGAGCAGTACTTC. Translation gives CASSLGGSGNEQYF.

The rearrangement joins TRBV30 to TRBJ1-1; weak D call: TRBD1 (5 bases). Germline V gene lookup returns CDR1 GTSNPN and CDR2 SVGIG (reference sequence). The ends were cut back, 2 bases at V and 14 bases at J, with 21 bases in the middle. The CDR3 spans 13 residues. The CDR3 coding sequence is TGTGCCTGGAGTTACGGGGCTAAGCCCTCCCCATTCTTT. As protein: CAWSYGAKPSPFF.

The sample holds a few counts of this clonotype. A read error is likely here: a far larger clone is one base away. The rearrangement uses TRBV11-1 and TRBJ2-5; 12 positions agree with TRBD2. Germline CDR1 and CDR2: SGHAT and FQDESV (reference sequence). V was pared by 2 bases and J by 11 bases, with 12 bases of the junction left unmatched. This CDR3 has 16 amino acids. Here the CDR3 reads CASSLRLAGGPNEQYF. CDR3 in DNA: TGTGCCAGCAGCTTAAGGCTAGCGGGAGGGCCGAATGAGCAGTACTTC.

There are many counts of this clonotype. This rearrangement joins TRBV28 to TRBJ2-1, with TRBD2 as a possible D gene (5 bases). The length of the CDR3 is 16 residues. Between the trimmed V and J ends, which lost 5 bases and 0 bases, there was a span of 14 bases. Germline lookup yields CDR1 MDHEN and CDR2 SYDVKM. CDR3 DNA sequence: TGTGCCAGCAGTAGTAGGTCGGCGGGCTCCTACAATGAGCAGTTCTTC. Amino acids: CASSSRSAGSYNEQFF. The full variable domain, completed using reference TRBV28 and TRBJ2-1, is DVKVTQSSRYLVKRTGEKVFLECVQDMDHENMFWYRQDPGLGLRLIYFSYDVKMKEKGDIPEGYSVSREKKERFSLILESASTNQTSMYLCASSSRSAGSYNEQFFGPGTRLTVL.

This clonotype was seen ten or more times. CDR3 nucleotides: TGTGCCAGCAGCCCAAGACTAGCGGGAGGGCGAGAGACCCAGTACTTC. Protein product: CASSPRLAGGRETQYF. The chain joins TRBV7-2 to TRBJ2-5; 14 bases fit TRBD2. There are 16 residues in the CDR3. From germline, CDR1 is SGHTA and CDR2 FQGNSA. With V trimmed by 5 bases and J by 4 bases, 6 bases remained unmatched.

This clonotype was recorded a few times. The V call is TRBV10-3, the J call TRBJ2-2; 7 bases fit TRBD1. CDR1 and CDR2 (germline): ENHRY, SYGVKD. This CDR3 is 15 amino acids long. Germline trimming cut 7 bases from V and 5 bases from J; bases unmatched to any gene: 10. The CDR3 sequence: CAIKPGQIDTGELFF. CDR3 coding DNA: TGTGCCATCAAACCGGGACAGATCGATACCGGGGAGCTGTTTTTT.

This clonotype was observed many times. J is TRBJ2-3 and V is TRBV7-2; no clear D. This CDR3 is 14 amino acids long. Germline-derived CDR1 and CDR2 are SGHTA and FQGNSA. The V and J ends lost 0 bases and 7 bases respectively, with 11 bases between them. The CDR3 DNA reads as TGTGCCAGCAGCTTAGCGGGCCCCAGGAATACGCAGTATTTT. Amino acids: CASSLAGPRNTQYF.

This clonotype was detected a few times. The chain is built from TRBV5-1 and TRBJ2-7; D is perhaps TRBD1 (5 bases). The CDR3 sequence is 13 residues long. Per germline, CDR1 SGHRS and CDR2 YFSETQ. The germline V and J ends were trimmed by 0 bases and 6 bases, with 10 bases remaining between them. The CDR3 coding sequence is TGCGCCAGCAGCTTGGAGGGGTACCTCGAGCAGTACTTC. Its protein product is CASSLEGYLEQYF.

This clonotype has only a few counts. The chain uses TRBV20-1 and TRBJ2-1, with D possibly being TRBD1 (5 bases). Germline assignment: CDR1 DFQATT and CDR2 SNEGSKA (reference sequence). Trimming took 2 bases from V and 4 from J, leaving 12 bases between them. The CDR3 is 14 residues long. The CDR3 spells CSARPGQVYNEQFF. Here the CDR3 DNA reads TGCAGTGCTAGACCCGGACAAGTATACAATGAGCAGTTCTTC.